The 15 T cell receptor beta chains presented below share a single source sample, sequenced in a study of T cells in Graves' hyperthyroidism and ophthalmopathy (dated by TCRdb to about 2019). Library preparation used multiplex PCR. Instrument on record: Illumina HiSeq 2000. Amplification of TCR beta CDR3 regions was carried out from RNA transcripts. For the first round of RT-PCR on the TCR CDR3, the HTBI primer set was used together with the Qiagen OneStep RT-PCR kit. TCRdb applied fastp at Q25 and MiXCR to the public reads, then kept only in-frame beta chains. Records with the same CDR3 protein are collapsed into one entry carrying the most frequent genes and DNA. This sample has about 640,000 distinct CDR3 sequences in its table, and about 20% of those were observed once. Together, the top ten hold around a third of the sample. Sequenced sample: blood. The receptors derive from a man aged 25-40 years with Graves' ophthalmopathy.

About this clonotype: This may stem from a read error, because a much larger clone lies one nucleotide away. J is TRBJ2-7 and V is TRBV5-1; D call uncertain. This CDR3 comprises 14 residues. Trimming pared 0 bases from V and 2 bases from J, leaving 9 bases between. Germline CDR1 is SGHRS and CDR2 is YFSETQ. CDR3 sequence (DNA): TGCGCCAGCAGCTTGGAGACTCGCCCCTACGAGCAGTACTTC. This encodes CASSLETRPYEQYF. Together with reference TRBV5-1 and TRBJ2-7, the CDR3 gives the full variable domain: KAGVTQTPRYLIKTRGQQVTLSCSPISGHRSVSWYQQTPGQGLQFLFEYFSETQRNKGNFPGRFSGRQFSNSRSEMNVSTLELGDSALYLCASSLETRPYEQYFGPGTRLTVT.

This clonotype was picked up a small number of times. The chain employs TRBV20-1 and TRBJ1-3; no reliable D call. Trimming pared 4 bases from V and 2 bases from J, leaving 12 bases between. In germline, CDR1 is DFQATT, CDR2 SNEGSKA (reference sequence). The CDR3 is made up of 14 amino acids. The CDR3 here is CSATPLGPGNTIYF. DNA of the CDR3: TGCAGTGCTACCCCGTTAGGTCCTGGAAACACCATATATTTT.

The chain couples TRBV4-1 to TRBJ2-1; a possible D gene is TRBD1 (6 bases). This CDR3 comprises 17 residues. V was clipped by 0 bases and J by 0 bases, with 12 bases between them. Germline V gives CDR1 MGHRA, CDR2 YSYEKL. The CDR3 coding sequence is TGCGCCAGCAGCCAAGATTGGGGGCCCCTCTCCTACAATGAGCAGTTCTTC. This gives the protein CASSQDWGPLSYNEQFF.

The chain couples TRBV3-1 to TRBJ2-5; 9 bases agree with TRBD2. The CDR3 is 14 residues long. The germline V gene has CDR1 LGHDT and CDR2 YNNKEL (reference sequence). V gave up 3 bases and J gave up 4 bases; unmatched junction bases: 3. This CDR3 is CASSQRTSVETQYF. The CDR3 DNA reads TGTGCCAGCAGCCAGAGGACTAGCGTAGAGACCCAGTACTTC.

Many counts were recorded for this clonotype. For the CDR3, the DNA is TGTGCCAGCAGCTTAGATCTTAGCGCGAACACCGGGGAGCTGTTTTTT. Translation gives CASSLDLSANTGELFF. V gene TRBV11-2 combines with J gene TRBJ2-2; weak D call: TRBD2 (5 bases). The CDR3 sequence is 16 residues long. Germline V gene data show CDR1 as SGHAT and CDR2 as FQNNGV. Trimming pared 0 bases from V and 0 bases from J, leaving 8 bases between.

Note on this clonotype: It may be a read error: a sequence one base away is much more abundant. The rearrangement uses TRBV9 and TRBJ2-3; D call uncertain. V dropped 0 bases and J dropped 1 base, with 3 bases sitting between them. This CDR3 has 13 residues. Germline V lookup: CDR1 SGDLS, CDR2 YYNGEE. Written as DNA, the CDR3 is TGTGCCAGCAGCGTAGAGGGCACAGATACGCAGTATTTT. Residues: CASSVEGTDTQYF.

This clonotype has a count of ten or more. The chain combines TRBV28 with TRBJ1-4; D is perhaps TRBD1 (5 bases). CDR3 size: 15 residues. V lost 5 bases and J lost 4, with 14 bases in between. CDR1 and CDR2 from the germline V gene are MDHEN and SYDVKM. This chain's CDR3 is CASSPQGRRNEKLFF. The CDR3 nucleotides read TGTGCCAGCAGTCCGCAGGGACGTCGTAATGAAAAACTGTTTTTT.

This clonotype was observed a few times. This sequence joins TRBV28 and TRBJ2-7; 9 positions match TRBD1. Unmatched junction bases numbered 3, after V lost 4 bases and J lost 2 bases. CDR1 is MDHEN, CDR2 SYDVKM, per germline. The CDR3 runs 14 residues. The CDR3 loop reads CASSWDRAPYEQYF. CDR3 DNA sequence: TGTGCCAGCAGTTGGGACAGGGCCCCCTACGAGCAGTACTTC. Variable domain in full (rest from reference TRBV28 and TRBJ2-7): DVKVTQSSRYLVKRTGEKVFLECVQDMDHENMFWYRQDPGLGLRLIYFSYDVKMKEKGDIPEGYSVSREKKERFSLILESASTNQTSMYLCASSWDRAPYEQYFGPGTRLTVT.

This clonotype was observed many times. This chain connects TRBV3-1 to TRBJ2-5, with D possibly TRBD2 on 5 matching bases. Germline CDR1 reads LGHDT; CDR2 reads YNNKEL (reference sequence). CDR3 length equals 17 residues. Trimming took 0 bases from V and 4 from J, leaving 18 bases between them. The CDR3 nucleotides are TGTGCCAGCAGCCAAGATTTTCTAGCCCACTGGGGAGAGACCCAGTACTTC. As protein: CASSQDFLAHWGETQYF.

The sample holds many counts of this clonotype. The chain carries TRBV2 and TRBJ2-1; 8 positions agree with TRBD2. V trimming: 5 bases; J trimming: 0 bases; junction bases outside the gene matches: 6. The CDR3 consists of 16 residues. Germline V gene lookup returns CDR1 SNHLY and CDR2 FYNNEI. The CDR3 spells CASSPTSGVSYNEQFF. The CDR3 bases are TGTGCCAGCAGTCCTACTAGCGGAGTCTCCTACAATGAGCAGTTCTTC.

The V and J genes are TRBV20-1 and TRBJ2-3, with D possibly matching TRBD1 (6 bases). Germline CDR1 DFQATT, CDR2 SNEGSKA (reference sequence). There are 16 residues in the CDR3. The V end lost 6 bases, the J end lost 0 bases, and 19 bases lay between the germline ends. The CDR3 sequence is CSADSRTETSTDTQYF. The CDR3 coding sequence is TGCAGTGCGGACAGTAGGACAGAAACTAGCACAGATACGCAGTATTTT.

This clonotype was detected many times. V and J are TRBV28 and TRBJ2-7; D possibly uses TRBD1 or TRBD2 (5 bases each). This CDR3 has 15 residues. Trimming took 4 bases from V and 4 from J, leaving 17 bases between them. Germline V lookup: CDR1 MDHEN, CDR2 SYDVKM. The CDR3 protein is CASSSQGAHYYEQYF. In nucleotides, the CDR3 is TGTGCCAGCAGTTCCCAGGGAGCCCATTATTACGAGCAGTACTTC.

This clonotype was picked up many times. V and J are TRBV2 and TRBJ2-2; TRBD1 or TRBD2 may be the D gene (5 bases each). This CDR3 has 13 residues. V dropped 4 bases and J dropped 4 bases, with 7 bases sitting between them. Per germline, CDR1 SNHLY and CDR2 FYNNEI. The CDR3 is CASSAGGTGELFF. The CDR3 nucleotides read TGTGCCAGCAGTGCTGGGGGCACCGGGGAGCTGTTTTTT.

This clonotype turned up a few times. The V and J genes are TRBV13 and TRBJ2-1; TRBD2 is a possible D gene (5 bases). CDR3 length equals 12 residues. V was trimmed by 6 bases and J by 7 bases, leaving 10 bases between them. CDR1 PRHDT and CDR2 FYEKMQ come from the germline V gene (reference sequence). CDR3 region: CASRATINEQFF. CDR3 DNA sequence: TGTGCCAGCAGGGCGACTATTAATGAGCAGTTCTTC.

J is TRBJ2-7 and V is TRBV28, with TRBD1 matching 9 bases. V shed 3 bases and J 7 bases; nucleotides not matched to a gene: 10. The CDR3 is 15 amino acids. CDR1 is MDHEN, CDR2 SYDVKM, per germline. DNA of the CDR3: TGTGCCAGCAGTTTGGCTCGGACAGGGGAAGGGGAGCAGTACTTC. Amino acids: CASSLARTGEGEQYF.